This entry features one T cell receptor beta chain sequence. What it recognizes is unknown. Germline loops: CDR1 SGHDT, CDR2 YYEEEE. This CDR3 has 15 residues. V was shortened by 0 bases and J by 0 bases, with 10 bases between the two germline ends. These data belong to a study of monozygotic twins with cystic fibrosis. Using immunoSEQ multiplex PCR, the repertoire was profiled, and TCRdb retains in-frame clones only, with some absent. The sample contains just under 20,000 clones, about 90% of which appear only once. Findings and limits, study-wide: Unrelated CF individuals shared fewer identical clonotypes than monozygotic CF twins. In 13 of 16 pairs, V gene usage was closest to the co-twin's. In this small cohort, shared CDR3 numbers showed no association with age, concordance or disease severity. Median Simpson clonality of approximately 0.0091 suggested naive T cells predominated.

The rearrangement joins TRBV5-6 to TRBJ2-7, with D hard to call. Sequencing was done on a sample of blood. This sequence originates from a girl aged 2 to 9 with cystic fibrosis. The chain's CDR3 is CASSLDRSGSYEQYF. The CDR3 DNA reads TGTGCCAGCAGCTTGGACCGGTCCGGCTCCTACGAGCAGTACTTC. The variable domain in full, completed from reference TRBV5-6 and TRBJ2-7, reads DAGVTQSPTHLIKTRGQQVTLRCSPKSGHDTVSWYQQALGQGPQFIFQYYEEEERQRGNFPDRFSGHQFPNYSSELNVNALLLGDSALYLCASSLDRSGSYEQYFGPGTRLTVT.